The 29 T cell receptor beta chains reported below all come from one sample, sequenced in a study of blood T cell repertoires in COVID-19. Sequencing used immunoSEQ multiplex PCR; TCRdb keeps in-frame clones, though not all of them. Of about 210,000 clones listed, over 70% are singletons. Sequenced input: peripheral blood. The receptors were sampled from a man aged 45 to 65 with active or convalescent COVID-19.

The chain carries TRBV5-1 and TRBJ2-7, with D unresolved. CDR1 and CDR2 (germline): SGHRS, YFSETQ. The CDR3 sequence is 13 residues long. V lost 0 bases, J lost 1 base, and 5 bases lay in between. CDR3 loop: CASSLDGSYEQYF. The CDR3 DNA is TGCGCCAGCAGCTTGGACGGTTCCTACGAGCAGTACTTC.

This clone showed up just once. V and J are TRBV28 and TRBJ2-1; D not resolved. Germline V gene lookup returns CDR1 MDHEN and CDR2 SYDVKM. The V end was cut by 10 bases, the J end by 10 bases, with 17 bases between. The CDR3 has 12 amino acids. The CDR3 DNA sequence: TGTGCCACCTTTAGTTGGCCCGGGGAGCAGTTCTTC. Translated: CATFSWPGEQFF.

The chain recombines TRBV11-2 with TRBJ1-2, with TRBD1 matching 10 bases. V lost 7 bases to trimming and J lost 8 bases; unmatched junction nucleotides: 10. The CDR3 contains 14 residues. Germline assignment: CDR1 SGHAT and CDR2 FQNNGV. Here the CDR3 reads CASTKAGDRGGYTF. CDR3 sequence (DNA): TGTGCCAGCACCAAAGCCGGGGACAGGGGCGGCTACACCTTC.

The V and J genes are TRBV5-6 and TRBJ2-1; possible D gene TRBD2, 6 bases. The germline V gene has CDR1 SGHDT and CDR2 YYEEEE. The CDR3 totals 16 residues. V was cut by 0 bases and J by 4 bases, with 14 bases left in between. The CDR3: CASSLGPGDPYNEQFF. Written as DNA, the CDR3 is TGTGCCAGCAGCTTGGGGCCGGGAGATCCTTACAATGAGCAGTTCTTC. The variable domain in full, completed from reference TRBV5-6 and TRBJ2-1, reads DAGVTQSPTHLIKTRGQQVTLRCSPKSGHDTVSWYQQALGQGPQFIFQYYEEEERQRGNFPDRFSGHQFPNYSSELNVNALLLGDSALYLCASSLGPGDPYNEQFFGPGTRLTVL.

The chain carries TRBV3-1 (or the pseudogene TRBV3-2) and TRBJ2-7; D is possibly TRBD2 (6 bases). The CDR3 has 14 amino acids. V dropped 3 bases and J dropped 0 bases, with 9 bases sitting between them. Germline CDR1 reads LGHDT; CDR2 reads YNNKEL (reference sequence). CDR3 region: CASSQAGSSYEQYF. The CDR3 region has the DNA TGTGCCAGCAGCCAGGCGGGGAGCTCCTACGAGCAGTACTTC.

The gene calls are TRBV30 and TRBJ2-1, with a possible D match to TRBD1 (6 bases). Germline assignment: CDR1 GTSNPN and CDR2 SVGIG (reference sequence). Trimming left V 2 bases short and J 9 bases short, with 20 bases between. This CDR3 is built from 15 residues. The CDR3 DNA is TGTGCCTGGAGTCGGACAGATCTCCCCAATGGTGAGCAGTTCTTC. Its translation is CAWSRTDLPNGEQFF.

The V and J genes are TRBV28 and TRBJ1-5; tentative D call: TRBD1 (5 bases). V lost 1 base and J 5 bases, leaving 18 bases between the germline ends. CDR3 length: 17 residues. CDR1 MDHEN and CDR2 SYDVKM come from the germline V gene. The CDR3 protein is CASSLYRSETFDQPQHF. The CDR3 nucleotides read TGTGCCAGCAGTTTATACAGGTCGGAGACGTTTGATCAGCCCCAGCATTTT.

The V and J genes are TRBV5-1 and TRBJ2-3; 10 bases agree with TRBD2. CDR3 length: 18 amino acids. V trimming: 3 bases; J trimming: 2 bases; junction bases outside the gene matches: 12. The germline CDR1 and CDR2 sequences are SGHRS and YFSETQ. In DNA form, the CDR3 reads TGCGCCAGCAGCTGGGCGCCACTAGCGGGGCTCCTCACAGATACGCAGTATTTT. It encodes CASSWAPLAGLLTDTQYF.

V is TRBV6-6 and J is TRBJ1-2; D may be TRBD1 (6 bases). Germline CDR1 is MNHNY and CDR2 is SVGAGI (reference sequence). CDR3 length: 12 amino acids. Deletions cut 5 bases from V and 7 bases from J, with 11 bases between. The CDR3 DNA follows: TGTGCCAGCAGTCAGGACAGTAGTGGCTACACCTTC. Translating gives CASSQDSSGYTF.

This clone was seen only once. The CDR3 region is CASSLAAGEGQYF. CDR3 nucleotides: TGTGCCAGCAGCTTGGCGGCGGGAGAAGGGCAGTACTTC. V and J are TRBV5-5 and TRBJ2-7, with TRBD2 identical over 7 bases. With V trimmed by 0 bases and J by 9 bases, 6 bases remained unmatched. The CDR3 is 13 amino acids. Germline V lookup: CDR1 SGHKS, CDR2 YYEKEE (reference sequence).

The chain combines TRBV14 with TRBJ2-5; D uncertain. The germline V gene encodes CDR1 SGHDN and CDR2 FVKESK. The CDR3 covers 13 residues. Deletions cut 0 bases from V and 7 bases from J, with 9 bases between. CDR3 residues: CASSQDRVLTQYF. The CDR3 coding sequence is TGTGCCAGCAGCCAAGACCGGGTATTGACCCAGTACTTC.

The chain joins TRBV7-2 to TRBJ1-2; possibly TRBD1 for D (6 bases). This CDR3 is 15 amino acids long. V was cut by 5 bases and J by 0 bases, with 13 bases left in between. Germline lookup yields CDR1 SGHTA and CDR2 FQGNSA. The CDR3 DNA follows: TGTGCCAGCAGCCCAGGGGACATAGCTAACTATGGCTACACCTTC. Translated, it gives CASSPGDIANYGYTF. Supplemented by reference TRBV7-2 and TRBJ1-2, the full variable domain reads GAGVSQSPSNKVTEKGKDVELRCDPISGHTALYWYRQSLGQGLEFLIYFQGNSAPDKSGLPSDRFSAERTGGSVSTLTIQRTQQEDSAVYLCASSPGDIANYGYTFGSGTRLTVV.

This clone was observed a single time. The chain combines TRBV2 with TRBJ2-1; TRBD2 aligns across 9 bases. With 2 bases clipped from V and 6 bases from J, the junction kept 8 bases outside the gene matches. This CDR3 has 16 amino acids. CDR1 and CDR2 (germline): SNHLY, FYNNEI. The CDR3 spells CASSEYKTSGRNEQFF. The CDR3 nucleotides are TGTGCCAGCAGTGAATATAAGACTAGCGGCCGCAATGAGCAGTTCTTC. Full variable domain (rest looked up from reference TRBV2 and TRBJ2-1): EPEVTQTPSHQVTQMGQEVILRCVPISNHLYFYWYRQILGQKVEFLVSFYNNEISEKSEIFDDQFSVERPDGSNFTLKIRSTKLEDSAMYFCASSEYKTSGRNEQFFGPGTRLTVL.

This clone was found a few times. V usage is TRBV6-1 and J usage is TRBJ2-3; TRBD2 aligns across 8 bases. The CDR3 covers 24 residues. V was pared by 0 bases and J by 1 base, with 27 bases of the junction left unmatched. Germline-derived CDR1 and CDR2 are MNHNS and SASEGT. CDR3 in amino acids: CASSEALKLWGQGLLAERTDTQYF. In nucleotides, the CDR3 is TGTGCCAGCAGTGAAGCGCTTAAGCTTTGGGGCCAGGGGCTACTAGCGGAGCGCACAGATACGCAGTATTTT.

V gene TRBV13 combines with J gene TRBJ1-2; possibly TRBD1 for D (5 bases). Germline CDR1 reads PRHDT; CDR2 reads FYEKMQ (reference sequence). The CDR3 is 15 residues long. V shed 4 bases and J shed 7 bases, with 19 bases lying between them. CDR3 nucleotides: TGTGCCAGCAGCTCGATCGAAGCCAGGGATATTGGCTACACCTTC. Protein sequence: CASSSIEARDIGYTF.

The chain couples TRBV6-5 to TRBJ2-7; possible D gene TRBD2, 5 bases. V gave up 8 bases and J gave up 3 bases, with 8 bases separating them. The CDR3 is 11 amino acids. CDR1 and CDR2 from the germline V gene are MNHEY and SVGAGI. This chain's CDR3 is CASGRDYEQYF. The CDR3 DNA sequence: TGTGCCAGCGGCCGGGACTACGAGCAGTACTTC.

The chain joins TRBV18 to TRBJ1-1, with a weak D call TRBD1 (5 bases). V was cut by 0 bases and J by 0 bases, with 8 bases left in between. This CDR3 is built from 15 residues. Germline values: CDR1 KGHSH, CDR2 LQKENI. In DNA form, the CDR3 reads TGTGCCAGCTCACCACCGGCAGGGCTGAACACTGAAGCTTTCTTT. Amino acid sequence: CASSPPAGLNTEAFF.

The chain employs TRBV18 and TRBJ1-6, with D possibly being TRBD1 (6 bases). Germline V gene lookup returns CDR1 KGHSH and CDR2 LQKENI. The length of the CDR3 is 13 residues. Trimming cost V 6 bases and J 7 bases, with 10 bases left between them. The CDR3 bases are TGTGCCAGCTCCGACAGGATGAATTCACCCCTCCACTTT. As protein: CASSDRMNSPLHF. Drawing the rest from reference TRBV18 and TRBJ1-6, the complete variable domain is NAGVMQNPRHLVRRRGQEARLRCSPMKGHSHVYWYRQLPEEGLKFMVYLQKENIIDESGMPKERFSAEFPKEGPSILRIQQVVRGDSAAYFCASSDRMNSPLHFGNGTRLTVT.

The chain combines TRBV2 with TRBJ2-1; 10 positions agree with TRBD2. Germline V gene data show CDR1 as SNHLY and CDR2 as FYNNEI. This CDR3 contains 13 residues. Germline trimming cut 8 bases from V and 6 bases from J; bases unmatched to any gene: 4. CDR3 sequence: CASQRGGGNEQFF. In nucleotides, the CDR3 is TGTGCCAGCCAGCGGGGGGGAGGCAATGAGCAGTTCTTC.

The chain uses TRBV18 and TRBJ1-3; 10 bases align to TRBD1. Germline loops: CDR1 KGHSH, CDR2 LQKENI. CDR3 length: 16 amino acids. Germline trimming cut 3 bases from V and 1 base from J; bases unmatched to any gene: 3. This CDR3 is CASSPDRGYSGNTIYF. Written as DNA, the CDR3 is TGTGCCAGCTCACCGGACAGGGGGTATTCTGGAAACACCATATATTTT.

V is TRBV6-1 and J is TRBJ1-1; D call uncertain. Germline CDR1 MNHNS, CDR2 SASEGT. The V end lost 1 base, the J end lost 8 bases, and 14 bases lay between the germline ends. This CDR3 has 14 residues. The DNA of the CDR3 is TGTGCCAGCAGTGAAGGGGAGACTTGGGGAGAAGCTTTCTTT. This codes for CASSEGETWGEAFF.

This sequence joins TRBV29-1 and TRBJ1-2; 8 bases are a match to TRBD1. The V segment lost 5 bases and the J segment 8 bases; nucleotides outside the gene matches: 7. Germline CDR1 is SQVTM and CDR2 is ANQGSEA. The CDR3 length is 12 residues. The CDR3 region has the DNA TGCAGCGTTAGACAGGGGCGAAACGGCTACACCTTC. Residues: CSVRQGRNGYTF. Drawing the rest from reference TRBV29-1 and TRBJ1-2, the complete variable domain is SAVISQKPSRDICQRGTSLTIQCQVDSQVTMMFWYRQQPGQSLTLIATANQGSEATYESGFVIDKFPISRPNLTFSTLTVSNMSPEDSSIYLCSVRQGRNGYTFGSGTRLTVV.

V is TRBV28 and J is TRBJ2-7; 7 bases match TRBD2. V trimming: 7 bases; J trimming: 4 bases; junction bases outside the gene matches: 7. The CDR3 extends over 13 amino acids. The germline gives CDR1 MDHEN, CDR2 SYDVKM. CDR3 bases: TGTGCCAGCATCCCGGGGGGACGGTACGAGCAGTACTTC. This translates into CASIPGGRYEQYF.

In nucleotides, the CDR3 is TGTGCCAGCAGCCCTCGGTGGGGGCTTAACACTGAAGCTTTCTTT. Translating it yields CASSPRWGLNTEAFF. The genes are TRBV7-9 and TRBJ1-1, with TRBD1 as a possible D gene (6 bases). Germline V gives CDR1 SEHNR, CDR2 FQNEAQ (reference sequence). V was pared by 5 bases and J by 2 bases, with 15 bases between. The CDR3 sequence is 15 residues long.

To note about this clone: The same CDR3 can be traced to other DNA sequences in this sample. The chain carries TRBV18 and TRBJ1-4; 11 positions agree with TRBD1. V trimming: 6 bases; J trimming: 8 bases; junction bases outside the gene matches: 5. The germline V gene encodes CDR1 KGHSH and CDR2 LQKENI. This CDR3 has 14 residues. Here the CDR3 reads CASSLDRGREKLFF. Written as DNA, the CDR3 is TGTGCCAGCTCGCTGGACAGGGGGCGAGAAAAACTGTTTTTT.

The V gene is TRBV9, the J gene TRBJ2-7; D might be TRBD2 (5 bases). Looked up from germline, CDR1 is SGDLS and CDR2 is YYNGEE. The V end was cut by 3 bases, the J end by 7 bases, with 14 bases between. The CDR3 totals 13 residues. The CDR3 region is CASSAWPQREQYF. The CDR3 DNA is TGTGCCAGCAGCGCCTGGCCTCAGCGGGAGCAGTACTTC.

The CDR3 nucleotides are TGTGCCAACCCCTGGGACATTGAGGAGACCCAGTACTTC. Protein product: CANPWDIEETQYF. The chain combines TRBV19 with TRBJ2-5, with D possibly TRBD1 on 6 matching bases. CDR3 length: 13 amino acids. CDR1 is LNHDA and CDR2 is SQIVND in the germline V gene (reference sequence). V shed 10 bases and J shed 5 bases, with 17 bases lying between them.

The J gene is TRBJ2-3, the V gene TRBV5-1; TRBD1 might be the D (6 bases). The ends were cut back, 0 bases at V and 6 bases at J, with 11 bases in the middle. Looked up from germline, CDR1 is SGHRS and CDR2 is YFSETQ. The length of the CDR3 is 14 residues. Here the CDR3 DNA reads TGCGCCAGCAGCTTGGACAGGGCCGGGGATACGCAGTATTTT. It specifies CASSLDRAGDTQYF.

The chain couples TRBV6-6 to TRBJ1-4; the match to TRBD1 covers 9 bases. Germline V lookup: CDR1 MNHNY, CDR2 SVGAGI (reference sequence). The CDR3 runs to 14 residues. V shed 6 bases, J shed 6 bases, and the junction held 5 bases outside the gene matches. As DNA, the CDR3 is TGTGCCAGCAGACCGACAGGGGGTGATGAAAAACTGTTTTTT. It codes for CASRPTGGDEKLFF.